This T cell receptor beta chain originates from a study of blood T cell repertoires in COVID-19. From germline, CDR1 is WSHSY and CDR2 SAAADI. V was cut by 2 bases and J by 7 bases, with 9 bases left in between. The CDR3 contains 13 residues. Sequencing was performed with immunoSEQ multiplex PCR; in TCRdb, only in-frame clones are kept and a portion is missing. Of under 130,000 clones listed, 84% are singletons. The sequencing sample was made of peripheral blood. The chain couples TRBV10-2 to TRBJ1-5; perhaps TRBD1 as D (5 bases). The sequence came from a human donor in a cohort sampled during active or convalescent COVID-19. CDR3 amino acids: CASSEGGIQPQHF. CDR3 bases: TGCGCCAGCAGTGAGGGGGGGATCCAGCCCCAGCATTTT.